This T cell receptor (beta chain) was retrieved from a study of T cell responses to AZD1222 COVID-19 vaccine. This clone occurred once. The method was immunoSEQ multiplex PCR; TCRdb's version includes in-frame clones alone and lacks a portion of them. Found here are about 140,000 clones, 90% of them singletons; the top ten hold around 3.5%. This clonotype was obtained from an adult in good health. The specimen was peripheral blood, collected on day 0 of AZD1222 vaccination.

In DNA, the CDR3 is TGTGCCAGCAGCTTCCAGTACCTTGAAGCTTTCTTT. Translated: CASSFQYLEAFF. The rearrangement links TRBV7-9 to TRBJ1-1; D gene ambiguous. The CDR3 has 12 amino acids. V shed 3 bases and J shed 7 bases, with 9 bases lying between them. Germline V CDR1 and CDR2: SEHNR, FQNEAQ (reference sequence).